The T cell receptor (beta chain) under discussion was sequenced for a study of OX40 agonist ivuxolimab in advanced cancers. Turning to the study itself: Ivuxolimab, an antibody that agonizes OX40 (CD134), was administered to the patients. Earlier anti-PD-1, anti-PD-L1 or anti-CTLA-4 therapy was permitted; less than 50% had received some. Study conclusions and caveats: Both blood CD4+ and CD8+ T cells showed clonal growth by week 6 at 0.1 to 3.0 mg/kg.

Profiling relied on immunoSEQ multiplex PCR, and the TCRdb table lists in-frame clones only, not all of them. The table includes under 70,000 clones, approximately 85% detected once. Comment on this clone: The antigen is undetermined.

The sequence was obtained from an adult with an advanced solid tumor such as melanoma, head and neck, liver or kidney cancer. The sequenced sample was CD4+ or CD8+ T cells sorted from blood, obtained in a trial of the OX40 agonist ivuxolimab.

The CDR3 DNA follows: TGTGCCAGCAGCCGGACAGGGAGCACAGATACGCAGTATTTT. Protein product: CASSRTGSTDTQYF. The chain employs TRBV14 and TRBJ2-3; 8 nucleotides line up with TRBD1. CDR1 SGHDN and CDR2 FVKESK come from the germline V gene. This CDR3 spans 14 amino acids. The V segment lost 4 bases and the J segment 0 bases; nucleotides outside the gene matches: 0.